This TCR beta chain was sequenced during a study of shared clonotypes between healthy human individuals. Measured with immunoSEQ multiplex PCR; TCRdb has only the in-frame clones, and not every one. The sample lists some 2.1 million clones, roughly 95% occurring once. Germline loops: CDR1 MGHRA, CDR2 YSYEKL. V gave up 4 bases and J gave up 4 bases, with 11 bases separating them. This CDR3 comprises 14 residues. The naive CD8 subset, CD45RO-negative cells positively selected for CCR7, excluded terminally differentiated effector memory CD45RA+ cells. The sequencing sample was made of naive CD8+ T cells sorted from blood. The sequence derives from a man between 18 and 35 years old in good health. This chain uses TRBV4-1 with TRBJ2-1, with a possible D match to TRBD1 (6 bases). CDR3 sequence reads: CASSLGGGYNEQFF. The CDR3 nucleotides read TGCGCCAGCAGCCTTGGGGGCGGATACAATGAGCAGTTCTTC.